One sample yielded the 28 T cell receptor beta chains listed below, sequenced in a study of post-analysis software for immune sequencing data. Unique molecular identifiers featured in each of the TCR beta cDNA libraries. TCRdb passed the PCR reads through MiXCR, listing each CDR3 protein once. The table has over 700,000 distinct CDR3 sequences, about 32% seen once. Antigen specificity for these receptors is unknown. Study outcomes and limitations: TRBV5-6, TRBV5-1 and TRBV20-1 belonged to a set of about five TRBV segments that were more frequent in patients than controls.

Sequencing used blood. These receptors were obtained from a girl under 18 with multiple sclerosis.

The gene calls are TRBV29-1 and TRBJ1-3, with D possibly TRBD1 on 5 matching bases. CDR1 and CDR2 from the germline V gene are SQVTM and ANQGSEA. The CDR3 spans 15 residues. The V end was cut by 4 bases, the J end by 4 bases, with 17 bases between. The CDR3 loop reads CSVGGEGQGGNTIYF. In DNA form, the CDR3 reads TGCAGCGTTGGGGGTGAAGGGCAGGGAGGAAACACCATATATTTT.

This clonotype was found a few times. This chain joins TRBV20-1 and TRBJ2-3, with no clear D. Germline V gives CDR1 DFQATT, CDR2 SNEGSKA (reference sequence). CDR3 size: 16 residues. V lost 0 bases, J lost 2 bases, and 15 bases lay in between. CDR3 residues: CSARDSAVPYTDTQYF. CDR3 coding DNA: TGCAGTGCTAGAGACTCGGCGGTCCCGTACACAGATACGCAGTATTTT.

In this sample, this clonotype turned up a few times. The rearrangement joins TRBV29-1 to TRBJ2-5; D call uncertain. Germline V gives CDR1 SQVTM, CDR2 ANQGSEA. The CDR3 contains 12 residues. V dropped 3 bases and J dropped 5 bases, with 10 bases sitting between them. CDR3 in DNA: TGCAGCGTTGACGGTGAAGTCGAGACCCAGTACTTC. It encodes CSVDGEVETQYF.

V and J are TRBV20-1 and TRBJ1-2, with a tentative D call TRBD1 (6 bases). The CDR3 has 13 amino acids. In germline, CDR1 is DFQATT, CDR2 SNEGSKA (reference sequence). Trimming pared 3 bases from V and 3 bases from J, leaving 11 bases between. This CDR3 reads CSARVGGHYGYTF. CDR3 nucleotide sequence: TGCAGTGCTAGGGTCGGGGGCCACTATGGCTACACCTTC.

The CDR3: CASSLISGTGVEQYF. CDR3 DNA sequence: TGTGCCAGCAGCCTAATATCCGGGACAGGGGTCGAGCAGTACTTC. This rearrangement joins TRBV7-2 to TRBJ2-7; 10 nucleotides match TRBD1. V shed 5 bases and J 6 bases; nucleotides not matched to a gene: 10. This CDR3 comprises 15 residues. Germline assignment: CDR1 SGHTA and CDR2 FQGNSA.

In its sample, this clonotype was seen a few times. This sequence joins TRBV6-5 and TRBJ2-7, with unresolved D. Trimming took 0 bases from V and 1 from J, leaving 16 bases between them. This CDR3 is 17 amino acids long. The germline CDR1 and CDR2 sequences are MNHEY and SVGAGI. The CDR3 nucleotides read TGTGCCAGCAGTTACTCGTCGATCCGAACCCCTTCCTACGAGCAGTACTTC. This sequence encodes CASSYSSIRTPSYEQYF.

The V and J genes are TRBV6-5 and TRBJ1-4, with D uncertain. The ends were cut back, 0 bases at V and 4 bases at J, with 3 bases in the middle. CDR3 length equals 13 residues. The germline V gene has CDR1 MNHEY and CDR2 SVGAGI. CDR3 nucleotides: TGTGCCAGCAGTTACTCGAGTAATGAAAAACTGTTTTTT. It yields the protein CASSYSSNEKLFF.

V gene TRBV20-1 combines with J gene TRBJ2-5, with D hard to call. Trimming removed 6 bases from V and 5 bases from J, with 4 bases in between. CDR3 length: 9 amino acids. The germline gives CDR1 DFQATT, CDR2 SNEGSKA (reference sequence). The CDR3 spells CSAPETQYF. Here the CDR3 DNA reads TGCAGTGCCCCGGAGACCCAGTACTTC.

In its sample, this clonotype was seen a few times. The rearrangement uses TRBV2 and TRBJ2-1; 7 bases are shared with TRBD2. CDR3 length: 15 residues. Germline lookup yields CDR1 SNHLY and CDR2 FYNNEI. With V trimmed by 4 bases and J by 9 bases, 12 bases remained unmatched. This CDR3 reads CASSAGGEATTEQFF. The CDR3 DNA reads as TGTGCCAGCAGTGCGGGGGGAGAGGCAACAACTGAGCAGTTCTTC.

Only a few counts were recorded for this clonotype. V and J are TRBV4-3 and TRBJ2-7, with 10 bases matching TRBD2. V shed 1 base, J shed 3 bases, and the junction held 3 bases outside the gene matches. CDR1 is LGHNA and CDR2 is YSLEER in the germline V gene. The CDR3 length is 15 residues. The DNA of the CDR3 is TGCGCCAGCAGCCAAGCTAGCGGGAGTCTCTACGAGCAGTACTTC. This encodes CASSQASGSLYEQYF.

This chain links TRBV7-2 with TRBJ2-2, with D possibly being TRBD1 (6 bases). The germline V gene encodes CDR1 SGHTA and CDR2 FQGNSA. This CDR3 has 16 residues. Trimming cost V 3 bases and J 4 bases, with 15 bases left between them. CDR3 DNA: TGTGCCAGCAGCTTGGCAGGGGCGGCTTCCACCGGGGAGCTGTTTTTT. It codes for CASSLAGAASTGELFF.

Ten or more counts support this clonotype. V gene TRBV7-8 combines with J gene TRBJ2-7, with 7 bases aligning to TRBD2. Trimming removed 5 bases from V and 2 bases from J; junction bases left unmatched: 9. In germline, CDR1 is SGHVS, CDR2 FQNEAQ. This CDR3 contains 15 residues. The DNA for the CDR3 is TGTGCCAGCAGCCCTGAAGCGGGGATGACCTACGAGCAGTACTTC. This encodes CASSPEAGMTYEQYF.

This chain joins TRBV28 and TRBJ2-7; 8 nucleotides line up with TRBD1. The J segment lost 5 bases and the V segment lost 7 bases, leaving 10 bases of the junction unmatched. Looked up from germline, CDR1 is MDHEN and CDR2 is SYDVKM. The CDR3 has 14 residues. CDR3 protein: CASTEGQGVHEQYF. The CDR3, as DNA: TGTGCCAGCACCGAAGGACAGGGTGTCCACGAGCAGTACTTC.

This clonotype was seen many times. The rearrangement uses TRBV20-1 and TRBJ2-1, with TRBD2 as a possible D gene (6 bases). The CDR3 runs 12 residues. Germline CDR1 reads DFQATT; CDR2 reads SNEGSKA (reference sequence). V lost 5 bases and J lost 12, with 17 bases in between. The CDR3 nucleotides read TGCAGTGCTCCCCCAGGAGGGGCAGTGCAGTTCTTC. It is translated as CSAPPGGAVQFF.

This rearrangement joins TRBV10-3 to TRBJ1-6; 8 nucleotides line up with TRBD1. Germline V gives CDR1 ENHRY, CDR2 SYGVKD. With V trimmed by 9 bases and J by 7 bases, 5 bases remained unmatched. This CDR3 has 13 amino acids. The CDR3 sequence is CAITGTGNSPLHF. The DNA of the CDR3 is TGTGCCATAACCGGGACAGGAAATTCACCCCTCCACTTT.

The genes are TRBV7-2 and TRBJ2-5; possible D gene TRBD1, 5 bases. The CDR3 contains 14 residues. V shed 0 bases and J shed 5 bases, with 10 bases lying between them. The germline V gene has CDR1 SGHTA and CDR2 FQGNSA. CDR3: CASSLAQGPETQYF. The DNA for the CDR3 is TGTGCCAGCAGCTTAGCCCAGGGCCCTGAGACCCAGTACTTC. The variable domain in full, completed from reference TRBV7-2 and TRBJ2-5, reads GAGVSQSPSNKVTEKGKDVELRCDPISGHTALYWYRQSLGQGLEFLIYFQGNSAPDKSGLPSDRFSAERTGGSVSTLTIQRTQQEDSAVYLCASSLAQGPETQYFGPGTRLLVL.

Written as DNA, the CDR3 is TGTGCCAGCAGTTTTGGTACTAGCGGGAAGAACTACAATGAGCAGTTCTTC. This codes for CASSFGTSGKNYNEQFF. This chain connects TRBV6-2 or TRBV6-3 to TRBJ2-1; 10 bases fit TRBD2. CDR3 length: 17 amino acids. The J segment lost 3 bases and the V segment lost 4 bases, leaving 9 bases of the junction unmatched. Germline V gives CDR1 MNHEY, CDR2 SVGEGT.

This clonotype was seen only a few times. J is TRBJ1-4 and V is TRBV15; TRBD1 is a possible D gene (5 bases). Trimming took 0 bases from V and 4 from J, leaving 18 bases between them. The CDR3 runs 18 residues. Germline loops: CDR1 LNHNV, CDR2 YYDKDF (reference sequence). CDR3 residues: CATSRDPRPAGVNEKLFF. As DNA, the CDR3 is TGTGCCACCAGCAGAGATCCGCGCCCCGCGGGGGTTAATGAAAAACTGTTTTTT.

A few counts support this clonotype. The rearrangement joins TRBV6-5 to TRBJ2-3, with D hard to call. V was clipped by 2 bases and J by 0 bases, with 15 bases between them. CDR3 size: 17 residues. Germline V lookup: CDR1 MNHEY, CDR2 SVGAGI. CDR3 sequence reads: CASSYRVAALSTDTQYF. The CDR3 bases are TGTGCCAGCAGTTACAGGGTGGCAGCCTTAAGCACAGATACGCAGTATTTT.

V is TRBV28 and J is TRBJ2-7, with D unresolved. The CDR3 length is 12 residues. Germline CDR1 MDHEN, CDR2 SYDVKM. Between the trimmed V and J ends, which lost 8 bases and 1 base, there was a span of 9 bases. The CDR3: CASHGPSYEQYF. CDR3 nucleotides: TGTGCCAGCCATGGACCGTCCTACGAGCAGTACTTC.

This clonotype showed up just a few times. CDR3 nucleotide sequence: TGTGCCAGCAGCTTCCAAAGAACAACCGGGGAGCTGTTTTTT. Translation gives CASSFQRTTGELFF. This chain joins TRBV7-8 and TRBJ2-2, with unresolved D. CDR3 length equals 14 residues. Looked up from germline, CDR1 is SGHVS and CDR2 is FQNEAQ. Trimming cost V 3 bases and J 5 bases, with 10 bases left between them.

This clonotype was found a few times. This sequence joins TRBV7-2 and TRBJ2-3, with D perhaps given as TRBD1 or TRBD2 (5 bases each). The CDR3 covers 15 residues. Per germline, CDR1 SGHTA and CDR2 FQGNSA. Between the trimmed V and J ends, which lost 5 bases and 0 bases, there was a span of 12 bases. CDR3 region: CASSRLRGSTDTQYF. Written as DNA, the CDR3 is TGTGCCAGCAGCCGGTTGAGGGGTAGCACAGATACGCAGTATTTT.

The V call is TRBV7-9, the J call TRBJ2-1, with D possibly TRBD1 on 5 matching bases. V lost 10 bases and J 6 bases, leaving 10 bases between the germline ends. In germline, CDR1 is SEHNR, CDR2 FQNEAQ (reference sequence). The CDR3 length is 11 residues. The CDR3 DNA is TGTGCCACACGGACACCCAATGAGCAGTTCTTC. Translation: CATRTPNEQFF. Filled out from reference TRBV7-9 and TRBJ2-1, the complete variable domain reads DTGVSQNPRHKITKRGQNVTFRCDPISEHNRLYWYRQTLGQGPEFLTYFQNEAQLEKSRLLSDRFSAERPKGSFSTLEIQRTEQGDSAMYLCATRTPNEQFFGPGTRLTVL.

The chain joins TRBV12-3 or TRBV12-4 to TRBJ2-1; 8 bases line up with TRBD2. The CDR3 has 15 residues. V lost 5 bases and J lost 9; bases outside the gene matches: 12. The CDR3 loop reads CASSLRPGLAGEQFF. CDR3 sequence (DNA): TGTGCCAGCAGTCTACGACCTGGGCTAGCGGGTGAGCAGTTCTTC.

The table lists this clonotype with a few counts. This chain connects TRBV4-2 to TRBJ1-1, with a weak D call TRBD1 (6 bases). V lost 3 bases and J 0 bases, leaving 17 bases between the germline ends. The CDR3 is made up of 17 amino acids. In germline, CDR1 is LGHNA, CDR2 YNFKEQ. The CDR3 DNA reads TGTGCCAGCAGCCAGGAAGGCGGGGGGCGGGTGAACACTGAAGCTTTCTTT. The encoded protein is CASSQEGGGRVNTEAFF.

Many counts were recorded for this clonotype. This chain links TRBV20-1 with TRBJ2-7, with 11 positions matching TRBD2. The end of the DNA is better explained by TRBJ2-5, so the J call may be wrong. This CDR3 region has 16 residues. Germline values: CDR1 DFQATT, CDR2 SNEGSKA (reference sequence). The CDR3 sequence is CSATGTSGTDKGTQYF. The CDR3 region has the DNA TGCAGTGCCACCGGGACTAGCGGAACGGATAAAGGGACCCAGTACTTC.

The V call is TRBV28, the J call TRBJ2-3; TRBD1 matches at 10 bases. The CDR3 spans 16 residues. Germline V CDR1 and CDR2: MDHEN, SYDVKM. Germline trimming cut 6 bases from V and 6 bases from J; bases unmatched to any gene: 12. The CDR3 loop reads CASRFPPGQGWDTQYF. CDR3 in DNA: TGTGCCAGCAGATTTCCGCCGGGACAGGGGTGGGATACGCAGTATTTT.

This clonotype was counted many times. The chain combines TRBV4-3 with TRBJ1-2; D not resolved. V lost 1 base and J 5 bases, leaving 11 bases between the germline ends. The length of the CDR3 is 14 residues. The germline CDR1 and CDR2 sequences are LGHNA and YSLEER. CDR3 nucleotide sequence: TGCGCCAGCAGCCAAGTTAACAGTCCTTATGGCTACACCTTC. As protein: CASSQVNSPYGYTF.